The entry below gives a single T cell receptor (beta chain) sequence along with its context. As yet, its antigen is unknown. The entry originates in a study of T cell responses to AZD1222 COVID-19 vaccine. General study results and limits: Researchers took repertoire samples only after the peak T cell response had come. Donors in the cohort were predominantly white British and more often female, and clonal diversity was possibly underestimated.

CDR1 is SGHRS and CDR2 is YFSETQ in the germline V gene. The V and J ends lost 4 bases and 5 bases, in that order; junction bases with no gene match: 11. The CDR3 contains 16 residues. The method was immunoSEQ multiplex PCR; TCRdb's version includes in-frame clones alone and lacks a portion of them. The sample comprises 150,000 or so clones, over 70% of which are singletons, and roughly 9.1% rests with the top ten. The study pooled second doses at about 4 or about 12 weeks. The V gene is TRBV5-1, the J gene TRBJ2-1; 8 bases are a match to TRBD1. The sample in question was peripheral blood, obtained 28 days after the second AZD1222 dose. The source is an adult who received the AZD1222 COVID-19 vaccine. CDR3 DNA sequence: TGCGCCAGCAGCACCGGCTCCGGGACAGGAGACAATGAGCAGTTCTTC. It codes for CASSTGSGTGDNEQFF.